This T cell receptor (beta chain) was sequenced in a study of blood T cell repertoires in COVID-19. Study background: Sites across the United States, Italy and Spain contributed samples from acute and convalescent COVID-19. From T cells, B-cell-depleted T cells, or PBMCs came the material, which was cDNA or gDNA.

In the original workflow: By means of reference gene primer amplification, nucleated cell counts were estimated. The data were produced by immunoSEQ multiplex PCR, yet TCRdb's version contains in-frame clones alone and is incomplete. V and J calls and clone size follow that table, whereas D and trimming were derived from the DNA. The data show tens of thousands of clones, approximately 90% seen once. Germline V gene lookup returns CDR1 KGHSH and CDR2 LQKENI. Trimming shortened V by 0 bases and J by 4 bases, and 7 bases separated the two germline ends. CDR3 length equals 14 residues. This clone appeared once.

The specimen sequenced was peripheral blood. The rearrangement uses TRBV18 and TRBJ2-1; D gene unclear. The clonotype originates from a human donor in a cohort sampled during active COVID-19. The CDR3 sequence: CASSPPARYNEQFF. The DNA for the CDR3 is TGTGCCAGCTCACCACCGGCCAGATACAATGAGCAGTTCTTC.